A selection of T cell receptor beta chains follows, all from one sample in a study of blood T cell repertoires in COVID-19. Produced via immunoSEQ multiplex PCR; TCRdb's table is partial and in-frame only. Seen here are about 210,000 clones, 85% observed once, and the top ten hold approximately 5.1%. The specimen was peripheral blood. The receptors were gathered from a man aged 50-59 years with COVID-19, enrolled during active disease. CDR3s include the opening cysteine and the closing phenylalanine or tryptophan. A D gene is named only where the DNA matches it firmly. The size of a clone is reported for some rows only, either as once, few or many, or as a class for expanded clones.

>-|-|TRBJ2-5|TRBV20-1
TGCAGTGCTAGTATTCAGGGGCGTTGGGAGACCCAGTACTTC
CSASIQGRWETQYF
>-|-|TRBJ1-5|TRBV4-2
TGTGCCAGCAGCCAAGTAGGTGGGAACAGGGAACAGCCCCAGCATTTT
CASSQVGGNREQPQHF
>-|-|TRBJ2-2|TRBV5-1
TGCGCCAGCAGCTTAGGGGGTGCCGGGGAGCTGTTTTTT
CASSLGGAGELFF
>TRBD2|-|TRBJ2-1|TRBV7-6
TGTGCCAGCAGCTTAATGCGGGGGGGCGGTTACAATGAGCAGTTCTTC
CASSLMRGGGYNEQFF
>-|-|TRBJ2-1|TRBV10-3
TGTGCCATCAGTGTTGGGGGGGGGCCAATCCTAAATGAGCAGTTCTTC
CAISVGGGPILNEQFF
>-|-|TRBJ1-2|TRBV5-1
TGCGCCAGCAGCTCACAGGGAGATGGCTACACCTTC
CASSSQGDGYTF
>-|-|TRBJ2-3|TRBV7-9
TGTGCCAGCAGCTACAGGGTTAGCACAGATACGCAGTATTTT
CASSYRVSTDTQYF
>TRBD1|-|TRBJ1-2|TRBV6-5
TGTGCCAGCAGCCTCGGGGGACAGGGGGGAGGCTACACCTTC
CASSLGGQGGGYTF
>-|-|TRBJ2-7|TRBV6-5
TGTGCCAGCAGTTACTCCAGCTCCTACGAGCAGTACTTC
CASSYSSSYEQYF
>-|-|TRBJ1-1|TRBV2
TGTGCCGAGGGGGAGGGGACCATGAACACTGAAGCTTTCTTT
CAEGEGTMNTEAFF
>-|-|TRBJ1-5|TRBV7-2
TGTGCCAGCAGCTTAATGCAGGGAGGGCGTCAGCCCCAGCATTTT
CASSLMQGGRQPQHF
>TRBD2|-|TRBJ2-1|TRBV11-2
TGTGCCAGCAACCCGACTGGGGGGGAGTACAATGAGCAGTTCTTC
CASNPTGGEYNEQFF
>-|-|TRBJ2-3|TRBV7-9
TGTGCCAGCAGCTTGGTCCGGGGAGATACGCAGTATTTT
CASSLVRGDTQYF
>-|-|TRBJ1-2|TRBV28
TGTGCCAGCAGTTCCCTCTATGGCTACACCTTC
CASSSLYGYTF
>-|-|TRBJ1-2|TRBV10-3
TGTGCCATCAGTGATGTGAACAGGCCTAACTATGGCTACACCTTC
CAISDVNRPNYGYTF
>TRBD1|-|TRBJ1-2|TRBV27
TGTGCCAGCACCCGGACAGGCATTCCCTACTACACCTTC
CASTRTGIPYYTF
>-|few|TRBJ2-5|TRBV10-2
TGCGCCAGCAGACAGGGAGTGAGCGAGACCCAGTACTTC
CASRQGVSETQYF
>TRBD2|-|TRBJ2-3|TRBV4-3
TGCGCCAGCAGCCAAGATAAACTAGCGGGGGCAGATACGCAGTATTTT
CASSQDKLAGADTQYF
>-|-|TRBJ1-5|TRBV21-1
TGTGCCAGCAGCACTCACTCAGGGGGCGCCGGCTGGCCCCAGCATTTT
CASSTHSGGAGWPQHF
>-|-|TRBJ1-1|TRBV2
TGTGCCAGCAGCCCGACAAAGAACACTGAAGCTTTCTTT
CASSPTKNTEAFF
>-|-|TRBJ1-6|TRBV5-8
TGTGCCAGCAGCTTGGGAGGCGCTAATTCACCCCTCCACTTT
CASSLGGANSPLHF
>TRBD2|-|TRBJ2-7|TRBV30
TGTGCCTGGACTAGCGGGACCTCCTACGAGCAGTACTTC
CAWTSGTSYEQYF
>-|once|TRBJ1-1|TRBV19
TGTGCCAGTACCCCGGCAGGGCGCACTGAAGCTTTCTTT
CASTPAGRTEAFF
>TRBD1|once|TRBJ2-3|TRBV7-8
TGTGCCAGCAGCTTCGACAGGGGTTCAGATACGCAGTATTTT
CASSFDRGSDTQYF
>-|-|TRBJ1-2|TRBV25-1
TGTGCCAGCAGTGGCGAACCGGACAGCTATGGCTACACCTTC
CASSGEPDSYGYTF
>-|-|TRBJ1-1|TRBV7-3
TGTGCCAGCAGTTACTCCGGAGGAATGACTGAAGCTTTCTTT
CASSYSGGMTEAFF
>-|-|TRBJ1-2|TRBV25-1
TGTGCCAGCAGTGAATCAAGGGGACTAACCTATGGCTACACCTTC
CASSESRGLTYGYTF
>TRBD2|-|TRBJ2-7|TRBV5-1
TGCGCCAGCAGCCTGGATACTAGCGGATACTCCTACGAGCAGTACTTC
CASSLDTSGYSYEQYF